The 23 T cell receptor beta chains reported below all come from one sample, sequenced in a study of CD4 T cells in relation to SARS-CoV-2 and coronaviruses (dated by TCRdb to about 2021). CD4+ T cells from unexposed donors were collected before the COVID-19 pandemic (2011-2018). Following 10 days of culture, the EasySep CD4+ T cell isolation kit was used to isolate CD4+ T cells. Receptor libraries were prepared by the immunoSEQ multiplex PCR assay. The table was pulled from immuneACCESS by TCRdb, which kept in-frame rearrangements only. Such tables lose some clones; where checked, under half of the loss comes from unresolved V genes, and the rest has no known cause. Recorded for this sample are roughly 20,000 clones; more than 65% of them occurred a single time. The top ten constitute about 21% of the sample. For these receptors, no antigen is known. The sample consisted of CD4+ T cells from PBMCs, cultured in vitro. The source is a human donor in good health.

V is TRBV4-3 and J is TRBJ1-5; D uncertain. V dropped 0 bases and J dropped 3 bases, with 9 bases sitting between them. The CDR3 runs 15 residues. Germline V lookup: CDR1 LGHNA, CDR2 YSLEER. The CDR3 protein is CASSQDYSANQPQHF. CDR3 nucleotide sequence: TGCGCCAGCAGCCAAGATTACAGTGCCAATCAGCCCCAGCATTTT.

This chain uses TRBV5-6 with TRBJ2-5, with 12 bases identical to TRBD2. The CDR3 is made up of 17 amino acids. The germline V gene encodes CDR1 SGHDT and CDR2 YYEEEE. J lost 4 bases, V lost 4 bases, and 11 bases had no gene match. This chain's CDR3 is CASSPGWLAGGSETQYF. CDR3 coding DNA: TGTGCCAGCAGCCCCGGGTGGCTAGCGGGAGGGTCAGAGACCCAGTACTTC.

The chain couples TRBV4-3 to TRBJ1-4, with a weak D call TRBD1 (6 bases). Germline CDR1 reads LGHNA; CDR2 reads YSLEER. V gave up 1 base and J gave up 6 bases, with 9 bases separating them. This CDR3 is 14 amino acids long. The CDR3 DNA reads TGCGCCAGCAGCCAAGGTGGGGGGCATGAAAAACTGTTTTTT. It encodes CASSQGGGHEKLFF.

The chain is built from TRBV6-5 and TRBJ1-5, with D hard to call. CDR1 is MNHEY, CDR2 SVGAGI, per germline. Trimming shortened V by 8 bases and J by 6 bases, and 20 bases separated the two germline ends. This CDR3 region has 15 residues. The CDR3, as DNA: TGTGCCAGCTCAACCACGACACCGGCACGTCAGCCCCAGCATTTT. Protein product: CASSTTTPARQPQHF.

Only a few counts were recorded for this clone. V and J are TRBV5-4 and TRBJ2-2, with D maybe TRBD1 (5 bases). Per the germline V gene, CDR1 is SGHNT and CDR2 is YYREEE (reference sequence). V lost 1 base to trimming and J lost 0 bases, with 13 bases between them. The CDR3 extends over 17 amino acids. CDR3 residues: CASSLNGAAANTGELFF. The CDR3 DNA is TGTGCCAGCAGCTTGAATGGGGCGGCGGCGAACACCGGGGAGCTGTTTTTT.

The CDR3 loop reads CASSTRTSGRGDTQYF. DNA for the CDR3: TGTGCCAGCAGCACGCGGACTAGCGGGAGGGGGGATACGCAGTATTTT. The genes are TRBV11-2 and TRBJ2-3, with 15 positions matching TRBD2. Germline V gene sequence: CDR1 SGHAT, CDR2 FQNNGV. There are 16 residues in the CDR3. Trimming removed 5 bases from V and 6 bases from J; junction bases left unmatched: 6.

The V call is TRBV29-1, the J call TRBJ1-1; weak D call: TRBD1 (6 bases). The CDR3 spans 13 residues. Germline V CDR1 and CDR2: SQVTM, ANQGSEA. Trimming removed 6 bases from V and 1 base from J, with 12 bases in between. CDR3 sequence reads: CSVGQPQNTEAFF. CDR3 bases: TGCAGCGTCGGACAGCCTCAGAACACTGAAGCTTTCTTT.

The chain combines TRBV4-3 with TRBJ2-2; the match to TRBD2 covers 11 bases. Germline lookup yields CDR1 LGHNA and CDR2 YSLEER. The CDR3 consists of 15 residues. Trimming took 6 bases from V and 5 from J; bases not matched to a gene: 5. The CDR3 DNA is TGCGCCAGCAGTGCCGGGACTAGCGGTACCGGGGAGCTGTTTTTT. It translates to CASSAGTSGTGELFF.

The gene calls are TRBV9 and TRBJ2-3; D not resolved. Germline loops: CDR1 SGDLS, CDR2 YYNGEE. The V end lost 0 bases, the J end lost 0 bases, and 8 bases lay between the germline ends. The CDR3 extends over 15 amino acids. CDR3 region: CASSVAAASTDTQYF. The CDR3 DNA reads TGTGCCAGCAGCGTAGCGGCAGCTAGCACAGATACGCAGTATTTT.

This clone occurred once. The V call is TRBV6-5, the J call TRBJ1-2; D might be TRBD1 (5 bases). Germline loops: CDR1 MNHEY, CDR2 SVGAGI. V dropped 6 bases and J dropped 4 bases, with 18 bases sitting between them. This CDR3 comprises 15 residues. For the CDR3, the DNA is TGTGCCAGCAGAACAATGGGACGGCCTACCTATGGCTACACCTTC. It codes for CASRTMGRPTYGYTF.

V usage is TRBV11-2 and J usage is TRBJ1-2, with no clear D. This CDR3 spans 14 amino acids. Trimming cost V 2 bases and J 2 bases, with 9 bases left between them. Germline V CDR1 and CDR2: SGHAT, FQNNGV. The CDR3 loop is CASSLQPFNYGYTF. CDR3 in DNA: TGTGCCAGCAGCTTACAGCCTTTCAACTATGGCTACACCTTC.

The CDR3 nucleotides are TGTGCCAGCAGCCACCCTAGGGGGGTGTCCTCTGGAAACACCATATATTTT. This gives the protein CASSHPRGVSSGNTIYF. The V and J genes are TRBV14 and TRBJ1-3; TRBD1 might be the D (6 bases). The germline CDR1 and CDR2 sequences are SGHDN and FVKESK. Trimming pared 3 bases from V and 0 bases from J, leaving 15 bases between. This CDR3 comprises 17 residues.

This clone was seen a handful of times. The chain is built from TRBV19 and TRBJ2-1; the D gene is possibly TRBD2 (6 bases). CDR1 and CDR2 (germline): LNHDA, SQIVND (reference sequence). The V gene lost 6 bases and the J gene lost 5 bases, with 14 bases spanning the gap. The CDR3 has 14 amino acids. The CDR3 sequence: CASRPLAGNNEQFF. The CDR3, as DNA: TGTGCCAGTAGACCACTCGCGGGGAACAATGAGCAGTTCTTC.

This chain joins TRBV5-1 and TRBJ2-1, with TRBD2 matching 13 bases. Germline CDR1 and CDR2: SGHRS and YFSETQ. This CDR3 comprises 19 residues. The junction had 10 bases not matched to a gene; V was cut back by 1 base and J by 3 bases. The CDR3: CASSLQGLAGPGGYNEQFF. The CDR3 DNA reads as TGCGCCAGCAGCTTGCAGGGACTAGCGGGACCTGGCGGCTACAATGAGCAGTTCTTC.

The rearrangement uses TRBV6-5 and TRBJ1-6, with D hard to call. CDR3 size: 14 residues. Deletions cut 7 bases from V and 7 bases from J, with 14 bases between. From germline, CDR1 is MNHEY and CDR2 SVGAGI. The CDR3 region is CASTLGRLNSPLHF. Here the CDR3 DNA reads TGTGCCAGCACGCTTGGGCGGTTAAATTCACCCCTCCACTTT.

This rearrangement joins TRBV5-1 to TRBJ2-3, with 7 nucleotides matching TRBD1. J was trimmed by 3 bases and V by 0 bases; bases with no gene match: 4. This CDR3 is 15 amino acids long. Looked up from germline, CDR1 is SGHRS and CDR2 is YFSETQ. CDR3 amino acids: CASSLERTGTDTQYF. CDR3 in DNA: TGCGCCAGCAGCTTGGAGCGGACAGGTACAGATACGCAGTATTTT.

The chain has TRBV7-2 and TRBJ2-7, with 10 positions matching TRBD2. CDR1 and CDR2 (germline): SGHTA, FQGNSA. V was clipped by 0 bases and J by 6 bases; unmatched bases: 5. The CDR3 contains 15 residues. CDR3 in amino acids: CASSLASGGIGEQYF. CDR3 sequence (DNA): TGTGCCAGCAGCTTAGCTAGCGGGGGGATCGGCGAGCAGTACTTC.

The V gene is TRBV18, the J gene TRBJ1-2, with 8 positions matching TRBD1. This CDR3 region has 17 residues. From germline, CDR1 is KGHSH and CDR2 LQKENI. V lost 5 bases and J lost 3; bases outside the gene matches: 14. CDR3 in amino acids: CASSSRTGLLGDYGYTF. The CDR3 DNA reads TGTGCCAGCTCATCAAGGACAGGGCTCCTGGGGGACTATGGCTACACCTTC.

The chain combines TRBV10-3 with TRBJ2-5, with D perhaps matching TRBD1 (6 bases). This CDR3 comprises 17 residues. The ends were cut back, 0 bases at V and 5 bases at J, with 19 bases in the middle. Germline lookup yields CDR1 ENHRY and CDR2 SYGVKD. The CDR3 region has the DNA TGTGCCATCAGTGAGTCGTTTTCGGGCAGGGGCGCGGAGACCCAGTACTTC. The encoded protein is CAISESFSGRGAETQYF.

The rearrangement uses TRBV4-1 and TRBJ1-1; 7 nucleotides align to TRBD1. The CDR3 is 15 amino acids. Germline-derived CDR1 and CDR2 are MGHRA and YSYEKL. V gave up 8 bases and J gave up 0 bases; unmatched junction bases: 9. The DNA of the CDR3 is TGCGCCAGCTGCCCGGGACAGCACATGAACACTGAAGCTTTCTTT. The encoded protein is CASCPGQHMNTEAFF.

V is TRBV7-2 and J is TRBJ2-4; maybe TRBD1 (5 bases). The CDR3 sequence is 14 residues long. In germline, CDR1 is SGHTA, CDR2 FQGNSA. V dropped 4 bases and J dropped 9 bases, with 16 bases sitting between them. The CDR3 DNA reads as TGTGCCAGCAGCTCCCAAGGGTTCCAGGGCATTCAGTACTTC. This translates into CASSSQGFQGIQYF.

This clone was counted a few times. The rearrangement uses TRBV5-4 and TRBJ1-3; 10 nucleotides agree with TRBD1. V shed 4 bases and J 2 bases; nucleotides not matched to a gene: 3. This CDR3 contains 15 residues. Germline loops: CDR1 SGHNT, CDR2 YYREEE (reference sequence). CDR3 nucleotides: TGTGCCAGCAGCCCTGGGACAGGGGCTGGAAACACCATATATTTT. It translates to CASSPGTGAGNTIYF.

The rearrangement links TRBV4-1 to TRBJ2-1; 12 bases fit TRBD2. There are 16 residues in the CDR3. CDR1 is MGHRA and CDR2 is YSYEKL in the germline V gene. The ends lost 3 bases at V and 4 bases at J; junction bases unmatched: 4. CDR3 DNA: TGCGCCAGCAGCCACGGACTAGCGGGACCATACAATGAGCAGTTCTTC. Its translation is CASSHGLAGPYNEQFF.